Sequencing of this TCR beta chain was carried out in a study of regulatory T cells in long-lasting Graves disease (dated by TCRdb to 2020 to 2023). Context from the whole study: Newly diagnosed Graves' disease patients had taken antithyroid drugs for less than 3 months. A total of about 33 samples underwent TCR sequencing, from about 13 patients with persistent Graves' disease and roughly 20 patients with newly diagnosed Graves' disease. The study took place in China and was registered as a clinical trial. Peripheral blood TCR sequencing and RNA sequencing compared persistent Graves' disease patients with newly diagnosed Graves' disease patients.

The library was prepared using multiplex PCR. Sequencing took place on an Illumina HiSeq 4000. iRepertoire HTBI primers and Arm-PCR amplification of CDR3 regions were used to construct TCR beta libraries. Before sequencing, the PCR products went through gel purification. The published analysis was carried out like this. A total of roughly 67 TRBV and under 15 TRBJ segments were identified across samples and were used for gene usage analysis of CDR3 amino acid clonotypes. COPE and FqMerger were used to merge the filtered high-quality paired reads into contigs. BLAST was used to align contigs to IMGT TRBV, TRBD and TRBJ reference genes, with CDR3 defined following IMGT. Any clonotype with a frequency above 0.1% was counted as a highly expanded clone. Shannon entropy was used to measure repertoire diversity, and the Gini coefficient was used to measure V-J evenness. Clonotypes shared by more than one individual were considered public. TCRdb took the public reads, trimmed them with fastp at Q25, ran MiXCR for clone calling and kept in-frame beta chains. Each entry is one CDR3 protein sequence, shown with its most common DNA and genes. For this entry, the V and J calls and clone size follow TCRdb and not the study's own pipeline. This sample comprises 550,000 to 700,000 distinct CDR3 sequences, roughly a sixth of them detected only once. 12% of the sample belongs to the ten largest clones.

General conclusions and limits of the study: Persistent patients shared more public clonotypes among themselves (fewer than 3,000) than newly diagnosed patients did (approximately 900). As a limitation, the authors acknowledged that the small sample size may reduce accuracy. Lower TCR Shannon entropy and fewer highly expanded clones were observed in persistent Graves' disease patients than in newly diagnosed patients, which suggested clonal expansion. Preferential use of TRBV28, TRBJ1-2 and TRBJ2-5 was observed in persistent disease, whereas TRBV20-1 and TRBJ2-1 were favored in newly diagnosed disease. Only peripheral blood was studied, because thyroid tissue, the primary lesion, was inaccessible. Sequencing and analysis were restricted to the TCR beta chain.

In this sample, this clonotype turned up a few times. The antigen it binds to is not known. Per-base qualities were not stored, and no clone one base away is much larger. Read against the paper, the sample's time point label means: newly diagnosed GD, antithyroid drugs for less than 3 months. For both TCR sequencing and RNA sequencing, RNA was extracted from PBMCs using TRIzol. The diagnosis of Graves' disease was made according to American Thyroid Association guidelines. The patients came from an endocrinology department in Xi'an, China. From each patient, around 9.3 milliliters of peripheral blood was collected into an EDTA anticoagulant tube. Ficoll Paque Plus density gradient separation was used to isolate PBMCs, and no further T cell sorting was done. An Agilent 2100 Bioanalyzer and agarose gel were used to assess RNA quality, and a NanoDrop 2000 was used to measure RNA concentration. From V the trimming removes 4 bases and from J it removes 3 bases, while the gene matches leave 14 bases of the junction unaccounted for. From its cysteine to its phenylalanine, the CDR3 spans 18 amino acids. CDR3 DNA only is kept here, 54 bases in frame from base 1. CDR1 LNHDA and CDR2 SQIVND were looked up in the germline V gene (reference sequence).

These data were also reused for a study on T cells in Graves' hyperthyroidism and ophthalmopathy. Looking at the second paper: A patient counted as having stable Graves' hyperthyroidism if no progression to ophthalmopathy occurred over 18 months of follow-up. The hyperthyroidism patients were between 18 and 65 years old and newly diagnosed, with a disease duration of less than 2 months. The study excluded patients with uncontrolled infections, other autoimmune diseases, pregnancy or lactation. Diagnoses were based on clinical symptoms, serum thyroxine and TRAb, thyroid ultrasound and orbital computed tomography. The TCR CDR3 was subjected to a first round of RT-PCR using the HTBI primer set and the Qiagen OneStep RT-PCR kit. Most expanded thyroid clonotypes (frequency above 0.001) were also detected in blood, a finding suggesting that blood repertoires may reflect thyroid immune responses. In cross-validation, a model built on a 13 V-J signature told ophthalmopathy apart from stable hyperthyroidism with approximately 91% sensitivity and around 84% specificity, and in testing the same model reached 80%/75%. In validation, the model predicted progression to ophthalmopathy with approximately 71% sensitivity and about 73% specificity, a median of 6.5 months before onset. To identify distinguishing TCR V-J signatures, a discovery cohort of 90 to 100 patients was used, comprising under 45 with Graves' ophthalmopathy and 57 with stable Graves' hyperthyroidism. Prospective prediction of ophthalmopathy was tested in an independent validation cohort of 18 to 20 hyperthyroidism patients and around 16 patients who later progressed to ophthalmopathy. The 100 or so discovery patients were randomly split 7:3 into training and test sets. In more than five Graves' hyperthyroidism patients, the study also compared T-cell repertoires from thyroid tissue with T-cell repertoires from blood. After blood sampling, hyperthyroidism patients were treated with methimazole at a starting dose of 30 mg daily, and ophthalmopathy patients were treated with high-dose intravenous methylprednisolone. Libraries were constructed in a second round of multiplex PCR, after which size selection and purification were carried out. Sequencing of the libraries was done on an Illumina HiSeq2000 using paired-end 100 bp reads. SOAPnuke was used to process the raw data, throwing out any read that contained adapters or uncalled bases, had a mean Phred below 15, or lacked an exact constant-primer or identifier match. High-quality paired reads were merged using COPE v1.2.5, and each unique nucleotide sequence was defined as a clonotype. MiTCR v1.1 was used to align clonotypes to the IMGT TRBV, TRBD and TRBJ reference segments. Analysis was restricted to V-J combinations with a frequency above 0.0001, which covered roughly 99% of repertoires. A TCS score was defined as the ratio between F50 (clonal expansion) and ExV (chaos), using BLOSUM62-based TCRdist between CDR3 peptides within each V-J. Welch's t-statistics and random forest reduced fewer than 600 V-J features to 13, which were used in a naive Bayes classifier (R e1071). No statistical method was used to fix the sample size in advance, and group allocation was not hidden from the investigators. The paper reports TCR Vbeta CDR3 sequencing of some 140 peripheral blood samples: around 45 ophthalmopathy, some 80 hyperthyroidism and about 17 progressor patients.

The sequenced sample was peripheral blood mononuclear cells (PBMCs), obtained at new diagnosis, from a patient treated with antithyroid drugs. The receptor's source is a man aged 18-30 years with Graves disease. Donor details come from another sample of the same person, matched by shared clones. This sequence uses TRBV19 and TRBJ1-1; the central 10 bases match TRBD1. In nucleotide form, the sequence is TGTGCCAGTAGTACTAACCGGGACAGGGGTTTATTGGACACTGAAGCTTTCTTT. It specifies CASSTNRDRGLLDTEAFF.